This T cell receptor (beta chain) was profiled in a study of cytomegalovirus exposure and HLA in healthy donors. Turning to the study itself: In an early release, HLA-typed donors contributed 90 million or so unique TCR sequences.

With 60 Vbeta and 13 Jbeta primers, the PCR was carried out. The repertoire was sequenced with immunoSEQ multiplex PCR; TCRdb's copy has only in-frame clones and lacks some. The data hold approximately 120,000 clones, with about 80% observed a single time. Germline V gene lookup returns CDR1 ENHRY and CDR2 SYGVKD. CDR3 length: 15 residues. V dropped 4 bases and J dropped 1 base, with 13 bases sitting between them. This rearrangement joins TRBV10-3 to TRBJ1-1, with D perhaps matching TRBD1 (6 bases). This TCR was sampled from a woman aged 45-60 years in good health and CMV-seropositive. Material: PBMCs. CDR3 region: CAISGTGTRNTEAFF. In DNA form, the CDR3 reads TGTGCCATCAGTGGCACCGGGACACGGAACACTGAAGCTTTCTTT.